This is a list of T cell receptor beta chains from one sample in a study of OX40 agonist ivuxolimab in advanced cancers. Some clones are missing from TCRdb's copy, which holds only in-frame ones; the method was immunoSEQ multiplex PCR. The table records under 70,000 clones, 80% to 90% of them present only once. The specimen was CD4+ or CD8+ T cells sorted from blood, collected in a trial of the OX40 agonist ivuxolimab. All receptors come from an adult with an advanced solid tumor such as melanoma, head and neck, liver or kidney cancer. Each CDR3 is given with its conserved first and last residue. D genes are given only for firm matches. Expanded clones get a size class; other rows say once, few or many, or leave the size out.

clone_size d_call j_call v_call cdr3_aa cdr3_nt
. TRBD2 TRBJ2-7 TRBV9 CASSVDSGSSYEQYF TGTGCCAGCAGCGTAGACAGCGGGAGCTCCTACGAGCAGTACTTC
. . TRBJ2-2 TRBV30 CAWSVGAGTGELFF TGTGCCTGGAGTGTAGGGGCTGGAACCGGGGAGCTGTTTTTT
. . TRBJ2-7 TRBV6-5 CASSSAAGEDEQYF TGTGCCAGCAGTTCCGCGGCAGGGGAGGACGAGCAGTACTTC
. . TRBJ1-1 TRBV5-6 CASSWGREGTEAFF TGTGCCAGCAGCTGGGGCAGGGAAGGCACTGAAGCTTTCTTT
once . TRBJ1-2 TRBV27 CASSLRGGSYGYTF TGTGCCAGCAGCCTCCGGGGAGGGAGCTATGGCTACACCTTC
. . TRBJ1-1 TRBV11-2 CASSLGREELNTEAFF TGTGCCAGCAGCTTAGGCCGGGAGGAGTTGAACACTGAAGCTTTCTTT
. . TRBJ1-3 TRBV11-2 CASSGRGGPSGNTIYF TGTGCCAGCAGCGGCCGGGGGGGCCCCTCTGGAAACACCATATATTTT
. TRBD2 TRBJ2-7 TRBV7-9 CASSRGTSGSVGEQYF TGTGCCAGCAGCCGCGGGACTAGCGGGAGCGTAGGGGAGCAGTACTTC
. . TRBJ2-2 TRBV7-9 CASSLITGELFF TGTGCCAGCAGCTTGATCACCGGGGAGCTGTTTTTT
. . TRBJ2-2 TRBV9 CASSEMGGQNTGELFF TGTGCCAGCAGTGAAATGGGGGGGCAGAACACCGGGGAGCTGTTTTTT
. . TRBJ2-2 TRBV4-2 CASSQVTTNTGELFF TGTGCCAGCAGCCAAGTTACTACGAACACCGGGGAGCTGTTTTTT
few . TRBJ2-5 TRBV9 CASSGDGLETQYF TGTGCCAGCAGCGGTGATGGACTGGAGACCCAGTACTTC
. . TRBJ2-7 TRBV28 CASSVGSTVYEQYF TGTGCCAGCAGTGTGGGGAGTACGGTCTACGAGCAGTACTTC
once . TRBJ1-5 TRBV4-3 CASSQDRVPGDQHF TGCGCCAGCAGCCAAGACCGGGTCCCGGGGGATCAGCATTTT
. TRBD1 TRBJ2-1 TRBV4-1 CASSPGQGLEQFF TGCGCCAGCAGCCCCGGACAGGGGCTCGAACAGTTCTTC